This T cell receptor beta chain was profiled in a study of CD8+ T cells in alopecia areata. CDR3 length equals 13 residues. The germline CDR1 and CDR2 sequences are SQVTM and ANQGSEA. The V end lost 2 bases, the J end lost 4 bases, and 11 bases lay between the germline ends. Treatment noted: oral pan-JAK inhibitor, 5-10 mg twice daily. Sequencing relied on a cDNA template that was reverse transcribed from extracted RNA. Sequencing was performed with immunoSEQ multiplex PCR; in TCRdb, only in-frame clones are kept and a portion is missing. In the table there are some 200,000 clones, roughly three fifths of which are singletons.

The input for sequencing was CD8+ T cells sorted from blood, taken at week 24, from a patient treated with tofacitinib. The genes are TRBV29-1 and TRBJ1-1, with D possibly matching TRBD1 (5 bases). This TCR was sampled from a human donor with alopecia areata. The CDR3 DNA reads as TGCAGCGTTGAATTGGGGGTCTCCACTGAAGCTTTCTTT. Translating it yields CSVELGVSTEAFF.